This T cell receptor beta chain was sequenced for a study of naive and memory T cell subsets. The CDR3 has 12 amino acids. The V end was cut by 2 bases, the J end by 4 bases, with 2 bases between. Germline CDR1 SEHNR, CDR2 FQNEAQ (reference sequence). Study results and caveats: Over 95% of naive TCR sequences appeared only once after error correction, unlike memory subsets. Especially in CD8 cells, naive repertoires contained a few larger clonotypes, possibly CD45RA-re-expressing memory cells.

Comments on this clonotype: Antigen unknown.

Two oligonucleotides, mixed equimolar, formed the beta constant-region primer covering TRBC1 and TRBC2. The ligated cDNA underwent four PCR rounds using SP2 and nested alpha and beta constant-region primers. In TCRdb, the UMI-ligation and nested PCR reads were re-called with MiXCR into one record per CDR3 protein. The profile covers 99,000 or so distinct CDR3 sequences, with roughly 15% appearing a single time and roughly 2.8% taken by the ten largest. The clonotype was recovered from a human donor in good health. The chain employs TRBV7-9 and TRBJ2-2; D gene unclear. The sequencing input was naive CD8+ T cells from blood. CDR3 sequence reads: CASSLTTGELFF. The CDR3 DNA is TGTGCCAGCAGCTTAACCACCGGGGAGCTGTTTTTT.